Below are 24 T cell receptor beta chains sequenced from a single sample in a study of T cells expressing NK-cell markers. For each CDR3 protein, TCRdb gives one entry from its re-call of the 5' RACE reads, without DNA. The listing records around 140,000 distinct CDR3 sequences. What was sequenced was blood T cells: a sorted CD56 or NKG2C T cell subset, CD4+ or CD8+ T cells, or bulk PBMC T cells (not recorded which). The origin of the receptors is a man aged 18 to 35 in good health.

CDR3 protein: CASRDRQGRKNTEAFF. This chain uses TRBV7-9 with TRBJ1-1; TCRdb lists TRBD1, though no DNA is available to test this call. This CDR3 region has 16 residues. Per the germline V gene, CDR1 is SEHNR and CDR2 is FQNEAQ (reference sequence).

The V and J genes are TRBV3-1 and TRBJ1-2; TCRdb lists TRBD1, though no DNA is available to test this call. Germline values: CDR1 LGHDT, CDR2 YNNKEL (reference sequence). CDR3 length: 15 amino acids. This CDR3 is CASSQGSQDGFGYTF.

CDR3 in amino acids: CASSYSESSPLHF. The genes are TRBV6-6 and TRBJ1-6. CDR1 is MNHNY, CDR2 SVGAGI, per germline (reference sequence). CDR3 size: 13 residues.

This CDR3 reads CASSPFVAGVGNEQFF. V gene TRBV3-1 combines with J gene TRBJ2-1; absent DNA, TCRdb's TRBD2 call cannot be checked. Germline CDR1 reads LGHDT; CDR2 reads YNNKEL (reference sequence). CDR3 length: 16 amino acids.

The chain links TRBV7-9 to TRBJ2-7. Germline CDR1 SEHNR, CDR2 FQNEAQ (reference sequence). The CDR3 is 16 residues long. CDR3 residues: CASSLGFGDFSYEQYF.

This chain uses TRBV29-1 with TRBJ1-1. The CDR3 has 13 amino acids. Germline V gene data show CDR1 as SQVTM and CDR2 as ANQGSEA. This chain's CDR3 is CSVVGLGDTEAFF.

The V and J genes are TRBV3-1 and TRBJ2-7; TCRdb picks TRBD1, but there is no DNA to check that call. Germline loops: CDR1 LGHDT, CDR2 YNNKEL (reference sequence). The CDR3 extends over 16 amino acids. The CDR3 spells CASSHPDRRLPYEQYF.

V gene TRBV27 combines with J gene TRBJ1-1; there is no DNA to check the TCRdb D call of TRBD1. Germline V gene lookup returns CDR1 MNHEY and CDR2 SMNVEV (reference sequence). The CDR3 is 16 amino acids. This CDR3 is CASSLSGGALNTEAFF.

The chain combines TRBV6-1 with TRBJ2-1; TCRdb picks TRBD1, but there is no DNA to check that call. The CDR3 contains 15 residues. Germline CDR1 and CDR2: MNHNS and SASEGT. CDR3 protein: CASVLSGLGGNEQFF.

This chain connects TRBV28 to TRBJ2-1; there is no DNA to check the TCRdb D call of TRBD1. The CDR3 loop spans 13 amino acids. Germline CDR1 is MDHEN and CDR2 is SYDVKM. The CDR3 is CASSLFRGYEQFF. The variable domain in full, with the rest retrieved from reference TRBV28 and TRBJ2-1, is DVKVTQSSRYLVKRTGEKVFLECVQDMDHENMFWYRQDPGLGLRLIYFSYDVKMKEKGDIPEGYSVSREKKERFSLILESASTNQTSMYLCASSLFRGYEQFFGPGTRLTVL.

J is TRBJ1-1 and V is TRBV12-3 or TRBV12-4; TCRdb's D gene call, TRBD1, goes unchecked for lack of DNA. The length of the CDR3 is 13 residues. The CDR3 sequence: CASRLGPGAEAFF.

This sequence joins TRBV11-2 and TRBJ2-7. Germline lookup yields CDR1 SGHAT and CDR2 FQNNGV. The CDR3 is made up of 12 amino acids. The CDR3 here is CASSDNSNEQYF. The full variable domain, its missing parts supplied by reference TRBV11-2 and TRBJ2-7, is EAGVAQSPRYKIIEKRQSVAFWCNPISGHATLYWYQQILGQGPKLLIQFQNNGVVDDSQLPKDRFSAERLKGVDSTLKIQPAKLEDSAVYLCASSDNSNEQYFGPGTRLTVT.

V and J are TRBV7-8 and TRBJ2-1; checking the TCRdb D call of TRBD1 is not possible without DNA. This CDR3 has 15 residues. In germline, CDR1 is SGHVS, CDR2 FQNEAQ. CDR3: CASSSDRGWFDEQFF.

V gene TRBV12-3 or TRBV12-4 combines with J gene TRBJ2-3; TCRdb's D call of TRBD2 is untestable without DNA. This CDR3 contains 15 residues. CDR3 protein: CASSPGRPSTDTQYF.

The rearrangement links TRBV6-1 to TRBJ2-1; lacking DNA, the TRBD2 call made by TCRdb goes unchecked. The germline V gene has CDR1 MNHNS and CDR2 SASEGT. The CDR3 consists of 14 residues. CDR3 sequence: CASSPPVTSNEQFF.

The chain links TRBV25-1 to TRBJ2-5. The CDR3 contains 15 residues. Per the germline V gene, CDR1 is MGHDK and CDR2 is SYGVNS. This CDR3 is CASSEASTIGETQYF.

The chain joins TRBV2 to TRBJ2-2; TCRdb's assignment of TRBD2 cannot be checked, as there is no DNA. There are 16 residues in the CDR3. Germline V CDR1 and CDR2: SNHLY, FYNNEI. The CDR3 region is CASSDWVAENTGELFF. Full variable domain (rest looked up from reference TRBV2 and TRBJ2-2): EPEVTQTPSHQVTQMGQEVILRCVPISNHLYFYWYRQILGQKVEFLVSFYNNEISEKSEIFDDQFSVERPDGSNFTLKIRSTKLEDSAMYFCASSDWVAENTGELFFGEGSRLTVL.

V and J are TRBV6-6 and TRBJ2-1. CDR3 length equals 13 residues. Germline assignment: CDR1 MNHNY and CDR2 SVGAGI (reference sequence). CDR3 sequence: CASSFSTLVEQFF.

CDR3 residues: CSVVFLGGPETQYF. The rearrangement joins TRBV29-1 to TRBJ2-5; the D call of TRBD1 rests on TCRdb alone, since no DNA is present to check it. The germline gives CDR1 SQVTM, CDR2 ANQGSEA. The CDR3 runs 14 residues.

The chain recombines TRBV7-9 with TRBJ2-1. This CDR3 region has 13 residues. Germline values: CDR1 SEHNR, CDR2 FQNEAQ (reference sequence). The CDR3 reads CASSPTQWDEQFF.

The rearrangement joins TRBV11-2 to TRBJ2-2; the D call of TRBD1 rests on TCRdb alone, since no DNA is present to check it. The CDR3 has 17 amino acids. Germline V CDR1 and CDR2: SGHAT, FQNNGV. The CDR3 is CASSLIFGGENTGELFF.

The chain links TRBV29-1 to TRBJ2-3. CDR1 is SQVTM, CDR2 ANQGSEA, per germline. The CDR3 has 12 amino acids. The CDR3 protein is CSVERVGDTQYF.

The rearrangement joins TRBV13 to TRBJ1-1. The length of the CDR3 is 14 residues. CDR1 is PRHDT and CDR2 is FYEKMQ in the germline V gene (reference sequence). CDR3 residues: CASNAHRWNTEAFF.

V and J are TRBV4-3 and TRBJ2-7. In germline, CDR1 is LGHNA, CDR2 YSLEER. This CDR3 contains 16 residues. CDR3 amino acids: CASSLSRTGLDYEQYF.